This entry describes one TCR beta chain. Antigen specificity is unknown. Mismatch with germline at one junction end may stem from a read error. This CDR3 is built from 11 residues. Germline values: CDR1 LNHDA, CDR2 SQIVND (reference sequence). This sample is drawn from a study of T cells in Graves' hyperthyroidism and ophthalmopathy. Study-wide results and limits: Using 13 V-J features, a model discriminated ophthalmopathy from stable hyperthyroidism. Blood also showed most of the thyroid clonotypes that were expanded above 0.001.

TCR beta CDR3 sequences were amplified from RNA transcripts. A first-round RT-PCR of the TCR CDR3 used the HTBI primer set. TCRdb passed the multiplex PCR reads through MiXCR, listing each CDR3 protein once. Of some 270,000 distinct CDR3 sequences in the sample, 13% were seen once. The sequenced material came from blood. This clonotype was obtained from a woman under 40 with Graves' hyperthyroidism that later progressed to Graves' ophthalmopathy. The chain uses TRBV19 and TRBJ2-1; D possibly uses TRBD1 or TRBD2 (6 bases each). The CDR3 coding sequence is TGTGCCGCTCCGGGGGACAATGGGCAGTTCTTC. Protein sequence: CAAPGDNGQFF.